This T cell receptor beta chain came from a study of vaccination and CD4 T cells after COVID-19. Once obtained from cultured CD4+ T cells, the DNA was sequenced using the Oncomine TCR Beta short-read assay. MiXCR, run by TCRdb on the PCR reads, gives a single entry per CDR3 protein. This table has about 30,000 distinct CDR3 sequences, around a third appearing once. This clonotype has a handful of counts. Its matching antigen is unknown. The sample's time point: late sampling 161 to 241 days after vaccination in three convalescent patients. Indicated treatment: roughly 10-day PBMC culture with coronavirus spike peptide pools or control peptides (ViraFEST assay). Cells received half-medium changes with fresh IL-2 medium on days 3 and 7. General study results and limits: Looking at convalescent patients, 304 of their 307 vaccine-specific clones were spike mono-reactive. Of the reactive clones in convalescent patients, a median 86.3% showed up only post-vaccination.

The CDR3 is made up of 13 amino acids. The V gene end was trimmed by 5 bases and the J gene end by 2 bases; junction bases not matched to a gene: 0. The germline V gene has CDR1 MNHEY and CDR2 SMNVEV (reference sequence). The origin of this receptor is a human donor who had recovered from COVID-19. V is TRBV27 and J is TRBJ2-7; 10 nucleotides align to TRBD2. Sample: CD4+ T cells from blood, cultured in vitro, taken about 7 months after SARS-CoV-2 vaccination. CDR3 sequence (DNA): TGTGCCAGCAGTAGCGGGAGGGCCTACGAGCAGTACTTC. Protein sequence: CASSSGRAYEQYF.